Listed here are 19 T cell receptor beta chains from one sample, sequenced in a study of cytomegalovirus exposure and HLA in healthy donors. This PCR relied on a set of 60 Vbeta primers and 13 Jbeta primers. Using immunoSEQ multiplex PCR, the repertoire was profiled, and TCRdb retains in-frame clones only, with some absent. The table shows 150,000 or so clones, with more than 60% occurring only once. The sequenced sample was PBMCs. The receptor source for this set is a woman aged 40 to 55 in good health and CMV-seropositive.

The J gene is TRBJ2-4, the V gene TRBV18; possible D gene TRBD1, 5 bases. This CDR3 has 16 amino acids. CDR1 and CDR2 (germline): KGHSH, LQKENI. V was shortened by 1 base and J by 2 bases, with 12 bases between the two germline ends. The CDR3 sequence: CASSPQGFVTKNIQYF. The CDR3 nucleotides read TGTGCCAGCTCACCACAGGGGTTCGTAACCAAAAACATTCAGTACTTC. Filled out from reference TRBV18 and TRBJ2-4, the complete variable domain reads NAGVMQNPRHLVRRRGQEARLRCSPMKGHSHVYWYRQLPEEGLKFMVYLQKENIIDESGMPKERFSAEFPKEGPSILRIQQVVRGDSAAYFCASSPQGFVTKNIQYFGAGTRLSVL.

Worth noting for this clone: An end of the junction differs from the germline gene, which may be a read error. This chain uses TRBV6-5 with TRBJ1-3, with 8 bases lining up with TRBD1. This CDR3 region has 14 residues. The germline V gene encodes CDR1 MNHEY and CDR2 SVGAGI. Written as DNA, the CDR3 is TGTGCCAGCAGTTACCAGGGGGCTGGAAACGCCATATATTTT. Protein: CASSYQGAGNAIYF.

The V and J genes are TRBV19 and TRBJ1-5; TRBD1 is a possible D gene (5 bases). The CDR3 sequence is 14 residues long. Looked up from germline, CDR1 is LNHDA and CDR2 is SQIVND (reference sequence). V was shortened by 7 bases and J by 1 base, with 11 bases between the two germline ends. The CDR3 region is CASNPGGSNQPQHF. The CDR3 nucleotides read TGTGCCAGTAACCCGGGGGGGAGCAATCAGCCCCAGCATTTT.

This clone was observed a few times. The gene calls are TRBV28 and TRBJ2-1; TRBD2 might be the D (5 bases). Germline loops: CDR1 MDHEN, CDR2 SYDVKM. The CDR3 has 15 residues. The CDR3 here is CASLRDVARNNEQFF. For the CDR3, the DNA is TGTGCGTCTCTGAGGGATGTGGCACGAAACAATGAGCAGTTCTTC.

The chain carries TRBV4-1 and TRBJ1-1; the D gene is possibly TRBD1 (5 bases). Trimming took off 2 bases at V and 4 bases at J, with 20 bases between the two ends. CDR3 length equals 17 residues. Germline V lookup: CDR1 MGHRA, CDR2 YSYEKL. CDR3 nucleotide sequence: TGCGCCAGCAGCCAACAACTATCTGGGGGAGGGTTCACTGAAGCTTTCTTT. This gives the protein CASSQQLSGGGFTEAFF.

The chain carries TRBV5-6 and TRBJ2-1, with a tentative D call TRBD1 (5 bases). The CDR3 is 14 amino acids. Germline lookup yields CDR1 SGHDT and CDR2 YYEEEE. With 0 bases removed from V and 7 bases from J, the gap between germline ends came to 11 bases. CDR3 DNA: TGTGCCAGCAGCTTGGCAGGGTTGCGGAATGAGCAGTTCTTC. Protein: CASSLAGLRNEQFF. Complete variable domain (other parts from reference TRBV5-6 and TRBJ2-1): DAGVTQSPTHLIKTRGQQVTLRCSPKSGHDTVSWYQQALGQGPQFIFQYYEEEERQRGNFPDRFSGHQFPNYSSELNVNALLLGDSALYLCASSLAGLRNEQFFGPGTRLTVL.

The chain employs TRBV4-2 and TRBJ1-2; 7 positions match TRBD1. V shed 3 bases, J shed 4 bases, and the junction held 8 bases outside the gene matches. In germline, CDR1 is LGHNA, CDR2 YNFKEQ. This CDR3 is 15 amino acids long. The CDR3 protein is CASSQSSGTAYGYTF. CDR3 coding DNA: TGTGCCAGCAGCCAGAGCTCAGGGACAGCCTATGGCTACACCTTC.

The V gene is TRBV20-1, the J gene TRBJ1-4; D gene uncertain. This CDR3 is built from 11 residues. Per germline, CDR1 DFQATT and CDR2 SNEGSKA (reference sequence). Trimming left V 1 base short and J 12 bases short, with 9 bases between. The CDR3 reads CSARVVEELFF. The CDR3 DNA follows: TGCAGTGCTAGAGTGGTGGAGGAACTGTTTTTT.

This clone was recorded a few times. The chain has TRBV7-2 and TRBJ1-4; TRBD1 agrees at 7 bases. Germline-derived CDR1 and CDR2 are SGHTA and FQGNSA. Germline trimming cut 5 bases from V and 7 bases from J; bases unmatched to any gene: 4. The CDR3 extends over 13 amino acids. CDR3 bases: TGTGCCAGCAGCGGAACAGGGGTTGAAAAACTGTTTTTT. Encoded protein: CASSGTGVEKLFF.

V and J are TRBV11-2 and TRBJ2-1, with D tentatively TRBD2 (5 bases). This CDR3 spans 16 amino acids. In germline, CDR1 is SGHAT, CDR2 FQNNGV. Trimming shortened V by 2 bases and J by 7 bases, and 18 bases separated the two germline ends. The CDR3 nucleotides read TGTGCCAGCAGCTTATTGCCTAGCCCGGCCCTTAATGAGCAGTTCTTC. It translates to CASSLLPSPALNEQFF. Drawing the rest from reference TRBV11-2 and TRBJ2-1, the complete variable domain is EAGVAQSPRYKIIEKRQSVAFWCNPISGHATLYWYQQILGQGPKLLIQFQNNGVVDDSQLPKDRFSAERLKGVDSTLKIQPAKLEDSAVYLCASSLLPSPALNEQFFGPGTRLTVL.

This clone has more than one count but fewer than ten. The chain recombines TRBV15 with TRBJ1-5, with D possibly TRBD1 on 5 matching bases. The germline V and J ends were trimmed by 6 bases and 7 bases, with 16 bases remaining between them. Germline V CDR1 and CDR2: LNHNV, YYDKDF (reference sequence). The CDR3 has 14 amino acids. CDR3 residues: CATSTRRGSQPQHF. The CDR3 region has the DNA TGTGCCACCAGTACCCGGCGGGGGAGCCAGCCCCAGCATTTT. Full variable domain (outside the CDR3, taken from reference TRBV15 and TRBJ1-5): DAMVIQNPRYQVTQFGKPVTLSCSQTLNHNVMYWYQQKSSQAPKLLFHYYDKDFNNEADTPDNFQSRRPNTSFCFLDIRSPGLGDTAMYLCATSTRRGSQPQHFGDGTRLSIL.

This chain connects TRBV4-1 to TRBJ1-1, with D possibly TRBD1 on 5 matching bases. Germline V gene data show CDR1 as MGHRA and CDR2 as YSYEKL. Trimming removed 0 bases at V and 10 bases at J, with 12 bases between. The CDR3 is 13 residues long. The chain's CDR3 is CASSQDIGASAFF. The DNA of the CDR3 is TGCGCCAGCAGCCAAGATATTGGGGCGTCAGCTTTCTTT.

The chain employs TRBV2 and TRBJ2-2; TRBD2 might be the D (5 bases). The CDR3 consists of 16 residues. The V and J ends lost 5 bases and 1 base respectively, with 14 bases between them. CDR1 and CDR2 (germline): SNHLY, FYNNEI. CDR3 region: CASSSSSGVNTGELFF. The CDR3 DNA reads TGTGCCAGCAGTTCGTCAAGCGGAGTGAACACCGGGGAGCTGTTTTTT.

The J gene is TRBJ2-3, the V gene TRBV6-5; TRBD1 might be the D (6 bases). V was clipped by 6 bases and J by 1 base, with 14 bases between them. Germline assignment: CDR1 MNHEY and CDR2 SVGAGI. The CDR3 has 15 residues. The CDR3 coding sequence is TGTGCCAGCAGGCAGGGGCCTATCGGCACAGATACGCAGTATTTT. Translated, it gives CASRQGPIGTDTQYF.

The chain links TRBV10-2 to TRBJ1-6; D may be TRBD1 (5 bases). Germline V gene data show CDR1 as WSHSY and CDR2 as SAAADI. This CDR3 contains 19 residues. Trimming removed 3 bases from V and 0 bases from J, with 18 bases in between. The CDR3 protein is CASSDRKGKVSSYNSPLHF. As DNA, the CDR3 is TGCGCCAGCAGTGATAGGAAGGGGAAGGTCAGCTCCTATAATTCACCCCTCCACTTT.

This sequence joins TRBV5-4 and TRBJ2-7; 10 positions match TRBD1. Germline assignment: CDR1 SGHNT and CDR2 YYREEE (reference sequence). The CDR3 loop spans 13 amino acids. The V segment lost 6 bases and the J segment 2 bases; nucleotides outside the gene matches: 2. The CDR3 loop reads CASKGQGTYEQYF. The DNA of the CDR3 is TGTGCCAGCAAGGGACAGGGGACCTACGAGCAGTACTTC.

The chain joins TRBV10-3 to TRBJ2-3; D may be TRBD2 (7 bases). Looked up from germline, CDR1 is ENHRY and CDR2 is SYGVKD. The V end lost 9 bases, the J end lost 0 bases, and 13 bases lay between the germline ends. CDR3 length: 14 amino acids. CDR3 residues: CAIRGGGSTDTQYF. The CDR3 DNA is TGTGCCATACGAGGGGGGGGGAGCACAGATACGCAGTATTTT.

V is TRBV5-1 and J is TRBJ2-3; 9 bases map to TRBD2. V lost 1 base and J lost 1; bases outside the gene matches: 4. Germline V CDR1 and CDR2: SGHRS, YFSETQ. This CDR3 has 16 amino acids. The CDR3 region is CASSLYQRGGTDTQYF. CDR3 nucleotide sequence: TGCGCCAGCAGCTTGTATCAGCGGGGGGGCACAGATACGCAGTATTTT.

This clone turned up a few times. The V and J genes are TRBV2 and TRBJ2-7; 8 bases line up with TRBD2. This CDR3 has 13 amino acids. V lost 7 bases and J lost 4; bases outside the gene matches: 6. The germline V gene has CDR1 SNHLY and CDR2 FYNNEI. In DNA, the CDR3 is TGTGCCAGCAAGAGACTAGCGACTTACGAGCAGTACTTC. It encodes CASKRLATYEQYF.